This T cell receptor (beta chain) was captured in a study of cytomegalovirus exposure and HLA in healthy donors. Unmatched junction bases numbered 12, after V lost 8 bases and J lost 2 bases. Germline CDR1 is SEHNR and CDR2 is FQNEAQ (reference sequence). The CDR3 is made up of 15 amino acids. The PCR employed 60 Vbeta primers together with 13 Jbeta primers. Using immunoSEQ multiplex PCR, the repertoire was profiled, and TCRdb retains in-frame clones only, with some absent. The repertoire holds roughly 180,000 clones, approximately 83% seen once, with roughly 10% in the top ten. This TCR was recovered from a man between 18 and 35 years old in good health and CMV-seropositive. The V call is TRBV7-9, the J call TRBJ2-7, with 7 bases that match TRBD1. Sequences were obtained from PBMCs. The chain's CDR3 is CASGSYRGKAYEQYF. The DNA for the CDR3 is TGTGCCAGCGGAAGCTACAGGGGCAAAGCCTACGAGCAGTACTTC.